A selection of T cell receptor beta chains follows, all from one sample in a study of shared clonotypes between healthy human individuals. Clones were sequenced by immunoSEQ multiplex PCR, and TCRdb holds only the in-frame ones, with some missing. The sample has about 2.2 million clones, under 95% seen once. Sequences were obtained from naive CD8+ T cells from PBMCs. Receptor source: a man aged 18 to 35 in good health. Some clones in this sample may be carry-over from other donors' samples. Both conserved end residues are part of each CDR3. A D gene is named only where the DNA matches it firmly. The size entry is marked missing in some rows and otherwise reads once, few, many or a size class.

d_gene,v_gene,abundance,j_gene,CDR3nt,CDR3aa
NA,TRBV4-2,NA,TRBJ2-5,TGTGCCAGCAGCCCAAGGCGGACCCAAGAGACCCAGTACTTC,CASSPRRTQETQYF
TRBD1,TRBV4-3,NA,TRBJ1-5,TGCGCCAGCAGCCAAGAAGCGGGACAGGGAGGATGGAGCAATCAGCCCCAGCATTTT,CASSQEAGQGGWSNQPQHF
TRBD1,TRBV15,NA,TRBJ2-7,TGTGCCACCAGCTGGACAGGGCGGTTGTACGAGCAGTACTTC,CATSWTGRLYEQYF
NA,TRBV18,NA,TRBJ2-5,TGTGCCAGCTCACCACCGGGCTATTTTGTGAACAGGGAGACCCAGTACTTC,CASSPPGYFVNRETQYF
NA,TRBV4-3,NA,TRBJ2-7,TGCGCCAGCAGCCAGGGCCCGACAGGGAGGTTCGAGCAGTACTTC,CASSQGPTGRFEQYF
NA,TRBV6-1,NA,TRBJ1-1,TGTGCCAGCAGTGAGTGGAGGGACGCGAACACTGAAGCTTTCTTT,CASSEWRDANTEAFF
TRBD1,TRBV7-9,once,TRBJ1-1,TGTGCCAGCAGCCAGACAGGACAGGGACCAAACACTGAAGCTTTCTTT,CASSQTGQGPNTEAFF
NA,TRBV7-2,NA,TRBJ2-7,TGTGCCAGCAGCTTCGGAGGGAGTTACGAGCAGTACTTC,CASSFGGSYEQYF
TRBD1,TRBV28,NA,TRBJ2-7,TGTGCCAGCAGTTTTGGGACAGGGGGCGAACCCTACGAGCAGTACTTC,CASSFGTGGEPYEQYF
NA,TRBV27,NA,TRBJ2-1,TGTGCCAGCAGTTTTCAGGGGAATGAGCAGTTCTTC,CASSFQGNEQFF
TRBD1,TRBV29-1,NA,TRBJ2-1,TGCAGCGTTTTGGGACAGGGAGGGTACAATGAGCAGTTCTTC,CSVLGQGGYNEQFF
NA,TRBV2,NA,TRBJ1-1,TGTGCCAGCAGTGAACGTACGGGCCCCCCGGTGAACACTGAAGCTTTCTTT,CASSERTGPPVNTEAFF
NA,TRBV27,NA,TRBJ2-1,TGTGCCAGCAGTTTAGGGGGCAGGGCGAGTTACAATGAGCAGTTCTTC,CASSLGGRASYNEQFF
TRBD2,TRBV7-9,NA,TRBJ2-2,TGTGCCAGCAGCTCAATAGCGGGAGGGAACACCGGGGAGCTGTTTTTT,CASSSIAGGNTGELFF
TRBD2,TRBV5-8,NA,TRBJ2-7,TGTGCCAGCAGCTTGGGCACTAGCGGGAGTTACATAGCCGAGCAGTACTTC,CASSLGTSGSYIAEQYF
NA,TRBV7-9,NA,TRBJ1-1,TGTGCCAGCAGCTTGGTCAGCCTGAACACTGAAGCTTTCTTT,CASSLVSLNTEAFF
NA,TRBV6-6,NA,TRBJ2-7,TGTGCCAGCAGTTACTCGAAGGGCGCCCCCACCTACGAGCAGTACTTC,CASSYSKGAPTYEQYF
NA,TRBV2,NA,TRBJ2-7,TGTGCCAGCAGTGAAGTGTTAGGAAACTACGAGCAGTACTTC,CASSEVLGNYEQYF
NA,TRBV6-5,NA,TRBJ2-1,TGTGCCAGCAGTTGGACTGGGGGTGAGCAGTTCTTC,CASSWTGGEQFF
NA,TRBV9,NA,TRBJ2-5,TGTGCCAGCGCAGACCACAGGGCTCAAGAGACCCAGTACTTC,CASADHRAQETQYF
TRBD2,TRBV9,NA,TRBJ2-5,TGTGCCAGCAGCGTAAGAGCGGGACCTCCATCGGGGGAGACCCAGTACTTC,CASSVRAGPPSGETQYF
TRBD1,TRBV13,NA,TRBJ2-7,TGTGCCAGCAGACCTACAAGACCGGGACAGGGTGCCCACGAGCAGTACTTC,CASRPTRPGQGAHEQYF
NA,TRBV11-2,NA,TRBJ1-1,TGTGCCAGCAGCTTAGTCGGCGGCATCATGAACACTGAAGCTTTCTTT,CASSLVGGIMNTEAFF
NA,TRBV6-6,NA,TRBJ2-2,TGTGCCAGCAGCCTCAGGCCCAGGGGGAACACCGGGGAGCTGTTTTTT,CASSLRPRGNTGELFF
NA,TRBV5-1,NA,TRBJ2-6,TGCGCCAGCAGCCCTGGGGCCAACGTCCTGACTTTC,CASSPGANVLTF
NA,TRBV10-1,NA,TRBJ1-3,TGCGCCAGCAGTGAGAGAACAGGACCGAGCTCTGGAAACACCATATATTTT,CASSERTGPSSGNTIYF
NA,TRBV7-9,NA,TRBJ2-1,TGTGCCAGCAGCCTCTCCTTGGTCAGGTTGGGCAATGAGCAGTTCTTC,CASSLSLVRLGNEQFF
NA,TRBV28,NA,TRBJ2-5,TGTGCCAGCAGTTTTAGAGGCGGAGGGGAACGGGAGACCCAGTACTTC,CASSFRGGGERETQYF
NA,TRBV9,NA,TRBJ2-5,TGTGCCAGCAGCGTAGCGGGGGGACAGGCGGAGGGAGAGACCCAGTACTTC,CASSVAGGQAEGETQYF
NA,TRBV29-1,few,TRBJ1-1,TGCAGCGTTCAGTTGAACACTGAAGCTTTCTTT,CSVQLNTEAFF
NA,TRBV7-9,NA,TRBJ1-3,TGTGCCAGCAGCTTACCCAGGGATGGAAACACCATATATTTT,CASSLPRDGNTIYF
TRBD1,TRBV12-5,NA,TRBJ1-4,TGTGCTAGTGCCCTCCGACAGGGGAAGGCAACTAATGAAAAACTGTTTTTT,CASALRQGKATNEKLFF
TRBD1,TRBV5-1,NA,TRBJ2-2,TGCGCCAGCAGGATCCGACTCCGGGACAGGGCTTTCACCGGGGAGCTGTTTTTT,CASRIRLRDRAFTGELFF
TRBD1,TRBV27,once,TRBJ1-5,TGTGCCAGCAGTCTACAGGGGACCGCTCAGCCCCAGCATTTT,CASSLQGTAQPQHF
TRBD2,TRBV27,once,TRBJ2-1,TGTGCCAGCACTTTGTACGCGCTAGCGGGAGGGGGTAATATCGATGAGCAGTTCTTC,CASTLYALAGGGNIDEQFF
NA,TRBV4-3,NA,TRBJ1-5,TGCGCCAGCAGCCAAGGGATGTTAGTAGGTAGACGCCGGCCCCAGCATTTT,CASSQGMLVGRRRPQHF
TRBD1,TRBV5-1,NA,TRBJ2-2,TGCGCCAGCAGCCTCGGGACAGGGAGAGGGACCGGGGAGCTGTTTTTT,CASSLGTGRGTGELFF
NA,TRBV27,NA,TRBJ2-7,TGTGCCAGCAGTTTTTTTGGAGGGAACTACGAGCAGTACTTC,CASSFFGGNYEQYF
NA,TRBV4-3,once,TRBJ2-7,TGCGCCAGCAGCCAAGCCGGGACTGAGCGCTACGAGCAGTACTTC,CASSQAGTERYEQYF
NA,TRBV7-9,NA,TRBJ2-5,TGTGCCAGCAGGCAAATGGGGGAGACCCAGTACTTC,CASRQMGETQYF
NA,TRBV9,NA,TRBJ2-3,TGTGCCAGCAGCACCAATAGGTTCGGGCCCGGACAGACATTCACAGATACGCAGTATTTT,CASSTNRFGPGQTFTDTQYF
NA,TRBV4-1,NA,TRBJ2-1,TGCGCCAGCAGCCTAAGACAAGACTACAATGAGCAGTTCTTC,CASSLRQDYNEQFF
NA,TRBV7-9,NA,TRBJ1-1,TGTGCCAGCAGCTTAGAAAGGGGCGCCAAGAACACTGAAGCTTTCTTT,CASSLERGAKNTEAFF
NA,TRBV2,once,TRBJ1-1,TGTGCCAGCAGCCCCGGTCAATGGGTTTTGGACACTGAAGCTTTCTTT,CASSPGQWVLDTEAFF
TRBD1,TRBV6-6,NA,TRBJ2-7,TGTGCCAGCAGACGGCAGGGGGTGAACGACGAGCAGTACTTC,CASRRQGVNDEQYF
NA,TRBV27,NA,TRBJ1-1,TGTGCCAGCAGTTGGGGGGTGAGAGGCACTGAAGCTTTCTTT,CASSWGVRGTEAFF
NA,TRBV4-1,NA,TRBJ2-1,TGCGCCAGCAGCCAAGATCTGGGTCTAGTGGGTCACAATGAGCAGTTCTTC,CASSQDLGLVGHNEQFF
TRBD1,TRBV29-1,NA,TRBJ2-2,TGCAGCGTTACACAGGGGGCGTTCCGGACACCCGGGGAGCTGTTTTTT,CSVTQGAFRTPGELFF
NA,TRBV5-1,NA,TRBJ1-1,TGCGCCAGCAGCTTGGCGGGGGGCAATACACCTATGAACACTGAAGCTTTCTTT,CASSLAGGNTPMNTEAFF
NA,TRBV23-1,NA,TRBJ2-7,TGCGCCAGCAGTCGACCCTCGTTAAGGGGGAACAACGAGCAGTACTTC,CASSRPSLRGNNEQYF
NA,TRBV5-6,NA,TRBJ2-7,TGTGCCAGCAGGTACGGGAACCTCTACGAGCAGTACTTC,CASRYGNLYEQYF
TRBD1,TRBV25-1,NA,TRBJ2-7,TGTGCCAGCAACATCGGGACAGGGGGCTACGAGCAGTACTTC,CASNIGTGGYEQYF
NA,TRBV6-5,NA,TRBJ2-1,TGTGCCAGCAGTTACTCGAGCGATTTCTCCTACAATGAGCAGTTCTTC,CASSYSSDFSYNEQFF
TRBD2,TRBV27,NA,TRBJ2-3,TGTGCCAGCGGAAGGACTAGATTAGGTGGGGGCACAGATACGCAGTATTTT,CASGRTRLGGGTDTQYF
NA,TRBV5-1,NA,TRBJ1-1,TGCGCCAGCAGCTTGGCCCGTTTAGGCACCCAGAACACTGAAGCTTTCTTT,CASSLARLGTQNTEAFF